This T cell receptor (beta chain) was observed in a study of naive and memory T cell subsets. Whole-study findings and limits: Naive and memory subsets had different power law exponents for TCR abundance. Naive repertoires, especially CD8, held a few larger clonotypes, possibly memory cells re-expressing CD45RA.

To note about this clonotype: No antigen is known for it.

Cells stained for CD3, CD4, CD8, CD45RA, CD27 and viability were sorted into four CD45RA/CD27 subsets. Both TRBC1 and TRBC2 were covered by a beta constant-region primer of two equimolar oligonucleotides. Nested alpha and beta constant-region primers with the SP2 primer drove four PCR rounds on ligated cDNA. Ligation attached a single-stranded oligonucleotide with a 12-nucleotide UMI and the SP2 primer to the cDNA 3' end. TCRdb called the UMI-ligation and nested PCR reads again in MiXCR, with one record for every CDR3 protein. In the table there are roughly 92,000 distinct CDR3 sequences, over 9% of which are singletons. V shed 5 bases and J shed 2 bases, with 6 bases lying between them. The CDR3 contains 12 residues. Germline V gene sequence: CDR1 LNHDA, CDR2 SQIVND (reference sequence).

This TCR was sampled from a human donor in good health. Sequencing was carried out using naive CD4+ T cells from blood. This chain joins TRBV19 and TRBJ1-2, with D uncertain. CDR3 loop: CASSGQNYGYTF. In DNA form, the CDR3 reads TGTGCCAGTAGTGGGCAGAACTATGGCTACACCTTC. Full variable domain (remainder filled in from reference TRBV19 and TRBJ1-2): DGGITQSPKYLFRKEGQNVTLSCEQNLNHDAMYWYRQDPGQGLRLIYYSQIVNDFQKGDIAEGYSVSREKKESFPLTVTSAQKNPTAFYLCASSGQNYGYTFGSGTRLTVV.